The 22 T cell receptor beta chains presented below share a single source sample, sequenced in a study of T cell changes during pregnancy in multiple sclerosis. Method: immunoSEQ multiplex PCR; TCRdb's copy keeps in-frame clones and lacks some. The table lists 30,000 to 45,000 clones, around 92% of them singletons. Sequences were derived from CD8+ T cells from peripheral blood mononuclear cells, sampled in the second trimester of pregnancy. The receptor set was obtained from a female donor with multiple sclerosis, enrolled in a pregnancy study.

This clone was recorded only once. The chain carries TRBV5-4 and TRBJ2-5; 9 bases map to TRBD1. In germline, CDR1 is SGHNT, CDR2 YYREEE (reference sequence). The CDR3 has 15 residues. V shed 2 bases and J 11 bases; nucleotides not matched to a gene: 13. CDR3 amino acids: CASSFTGTGLTEQYF. The CDR3 DNA sequence: TGTGCCAGCAGCTTCACCGGGACAGGGCTCACCGAACAGTACTTC.

CDR3 sequence: CAWSVLSREPQYF. CDR3 bases: TGTGCCTGGAGTGTACTTTCCCGGGAACCCCAGTACTTC. This chain links TRBV30 with TRBJ2-5, with D possibly matching TRBD2 (5 bases). V was trimmed by 0 bases and J by 9 bases, leaving 14 bases between them. The CDR3 extends over 13 amino acids. CDR1 is GTSNPN, CDR2 SVGIG, per germline (reference sequence).

This rearrangement joins TRBV11-3 to TRBJ2-5, with D perhaps TRBD2 (6 bases). CDR3 length equals 13 residues. The germline CDR1 and CDR2 sequences are SGHNT and YENEEA. The V and J ends lost 8 bases and 3 bases respectively, with 13 bases between them. CDR3 in DNA: TGTGCCAGCGCAAGCGGGTCCGAAGAGACCCAGTACTTC. It codes for CASASGSEETQYF. Using reference TRBV11-3 and TRBJ2-5 for the parts outside the CDR3, the full variable domain is EAGVVQSPRYKIIEKKQPVAFWCNPISGHNTLYWYLQNLGQGPELLIRYENEEAVDDSQLPKDRFSAERLKGVDSTLKIQPAELGDSAVYLCASASGSEETQYFGPGTRLLVL.

The J gene is TRBJ2-1, the V gene TRBV7-6, with TRBD2 as a possible D gene (5 bases). V lost 5 bases and J lost 8, with 10 bases in between. Germline V gene sequence: CDR1 SGHVS, CDR2 FNYEAQ. The CDR3 consists of 12 residues. DNA of the CDR3: TGTGCCAGCAGCGAAGGAGGATATGAGCAGTTCTTC. Protein product: CASSEGGYEQFF.

The chain carries TRBV2 and TRBJ1-5; no firm D call. The CDR3 has 14 residues. V dropped 3 bases and J dropped 7 bases, with 13 bases sitting between them. Germline V CDR1 and CDR2: SNHLY, FYNNEI. The CDR3 loop reads CASSDARSVQPQHF. DNA for the CDR3: TGTGCCAGCAGTGACGCGAGGTCGGTGCAGCCCCAGCATTTT.

The V call is TRBV6-5, the J call TRBJ2-1, with 15 bases identical to TRBD2. V trimming: 10 bases; J trimming: 3 bases; junction bases outside the gene matches: 4. The CDR3 length is 15 residues. Per the germline V gene, CDR1 is MNHEY and CDR2 is SVGAGI. The CDR3 DNA is TGTGCCACAGGACTAGCGGGAGGGAACTACAATGAGCAGTTCTTC. Translated, it gives CATGLAGGNYNEQFF.

This chain uses TRBV5-1 with TRBJ1-1; D perhaps matches TRBD1 (6 bases). V gave up 3 bases and J gave up 1 base, with 10 bases separating them. The CDR3 loop spans 14 amino acids. Germline V CDR1 and CDR2: SGHRS, YFSETQ. The CDR3 nucleotides read TGCGCCAGCAGCTCGAAACAGGGGAACACTGAAGCTTTCTTT. As protein: CASSSKQGNTEAFF.

The count of this clone is one. V gene TRBV5-1 combines with J gene TRBJ2-1; the D is unclear. CDR1 and CDR2 from the germline V gene are SGHRS and YFSETQ. CDR3 length: 11 residues. Trimming took 2 bases from V and 11 from J, leaving 8 bases between them. CDR3 region: CASSFDFQQFF. The CDR3 nucleotides are TGCGCCAGCAGCTTTGACTTTCAGCAGTTCTTC.

V is TRBV7-8 and J is TRBJ2-1; TRBD2 matches 7 bases. Germline V gene lookup returns CDR1 SGHVS and CDR2 FQNEAQ. V lost 1 base to trimming and J lost 3 bases; unmatched junction nucleotides: 9. The CDR3 has 17 amino acids. The CDR3: CASSLVRGSRNYNEQFF. CDR3 DNA sequence: TGTGCCAGCAGCTTAGTTCGCGGGAGTAGGAACTACAATGAGCAGTTCTTC.

The CDR3 bases are TGCAGCGTTGAATTACAGGGCCAAGAGACCCAGTACTTC. Amino acids: CSVELQGQETQYF. The chain couples TRBV29-1 to TRBJ2-5, with D maybe TRBD1 (6 bases). Trimming removed 2 bases from V and 1 base from J, with 8 bases in between. The CDR3 has 13 amino acids. Germline CDR1 and CDR2: SQVTM and ANQGSEA.

The chain links TRBV6-5 to TRBJ2-3; no clear D. From germline, CDR1 is MNHEY and CDR2 SVGAGI. V shed 6 bases and J shed 2 bases, with 12 bases lying between them. The length of the CDR3 is 14 residues. The CDR3 coding sequence is TGTGCCAGCAGCCCCGGGTTCCCCACAGATACGCAGTATTTT. Protein product: CASSPGFPTDTQYF.

This clone appeared a single time. V gene TRBV2 combines with J gene TRBJ2-7; 12 bases align to TRBD1. The ends lost 2 bases at V and 0 bases at J; junction bases unmatched: 5. This CDR3 is 17 amino acids long. Germline CDR1 SNHLY, CDR2 FYNNEI. CDR3 amino acids: CASSERDRGPSSYEQYF. The CDR3 nucleotides read TGTGCCAGCAGTGAAAGGGACAGGGGGCCGAGCTCCTACGAGCAGTACTTC.

The chain combines TRBV10-2 with TRBJ2-7, with 8 bases that match TRBD2. Germline V gives CDR1 WSHSY, CDR2 SAAADI. V shed 3 bases, J shed 1 base, and the junction held 8 bases outside the gene matches. This CDR3 region has 16 residues. The CDR3 reads CASSEPLREDSYEQYF. The CDR3 nucleotides are TGCGCCAGCAGTGAACCCCTGCGGGAGGATTCCTACGAGCAGTACTTC.

The count of this clone is one. The CDR3 is CSVSRTGGIYTEAFF. CDR3 sequence (DNA): TGCAGCGTAAGTCGTACGGGGGGCATTTACACTGAAGCTTTCTTT. The chain carries TRBV29-1 and TRBJ1-1; TRBD1 is a possible D gene (6 bases). The germline CDR1 and CDR2 sequences are SQVTM and ANQGSEA. The CDR3 spans 15 residues. Trimming took off 6 bases at V and 3 bases at J, with 20 bases between the two ends.

The rearrangement uses TRBV5-1 and TRBJ1-2, with TRBD1 as a possible D gene (6 bases). CDR3 length: 13 residues. V was cut by 4 bases and J by 5 bases, with 12 bases left in between. In germline, CDR1 is SGHRS, CDR2 YFSETQ. The CDR3 coding sequence is TGCGCCAGCAGCCCACTACAGGGATATGGCTACACCTTC. Protein product: CASSPLQGYGYTF.

The chain couples TRBV6-5 to TRBJ2-1; TRBD1 agrees at 9 bases. With 4 bases clipped from V and 6 bases from J, the junction kept 4 bases outside the gene matches. The CDR3 is 14 amino acids. CDR1 and CDR2 from the germline V gene are MNHEY and SVGAGI. CDR3 sequence (DNA): TGTGCCAGCAGTTGGGGACAGGGCGGCAATGAGCAGTTCTTC. It translates to CASSWGQGGNEQFF.

CDR3 protein: CASSLVRTGGRSEQYF. The CDR3 bases are TGTGCCAGCAGCTTAGTTCGGACAGGGGGCCGGAGTGAGCAGTACTTC. The V gene is TRBV7-9, the J gene TRBJ2-7; TRBD1 aligns across 11 bases. Germline loops: CDR1 SEHNR, CDR2 FQNEAQ (reference sequence). There are 16 residues in the CDR3. The V and J ends lost 1 base and 7 bases, in that order; junction bases with no gene match: 9.

V gene TRBV27 combines with J gene TRBJ2-7; the match to TRBD1 covers 9 bases. Germline CDR1 and CDR2: MNHEY and SMNVEV (reference sequence). The CDR3 loop spans 15 amino acids. J was trimmed by 0 bases and V by 4 bases; bases with no gene match: 4. The CDR3 protein is CASSSGTGISYEQYF. CDR3 sequence (DNA): TGTGCCAGCAGTTCCGGGACAGGGATCTCCTACGAGCAGTACTTC.

The chain recombines TRBV19 with TRBJ1-6; D is unclear. Germline-derived CDR1 and CDR2 are LNHDA and SQIVND (reference sequence). Trimming left V 4 bases short and J 7 bases short, with 11 bases between. The CDR3 has 14 residues. The CDR3 nucleotides are TGTGCCAGTAGTAATCCCGACTACAATTCACCCCTCCACTTT. This sequence encodes CASSNPDYNSPLHF.

This clone was recorded once. The chain links TRBV11-2 to TRBJ2-7; D remains unclear. CDR1 is SGHAT, CDR2 FQNNGV, per germline. V was trimmed by 1 base and J by 4 bases, leaving 11 bases between them. The CDR3 runs 14 residues. The CDR3 loop reads CASSLGAGPYEQYF. The DNA of the CDR3 is TGTGCCAGCAGCTTAGGGGCAGGTCCTTACGAGCAGTACTTC. Drawing the rest from reference TRBV11-2 and TRBJ2-7, the complete variable domain is EAGVAQSPRYKIIEKRQSVAFWCNPISGHATLYWYQQILGQGPKLLIQFQNNGVVDDSQLPKDRFSAERLKGVDSTLKIQPAKLEDSAVYLCASSLGAGPYEQYFGPGTRLTVT.

The chain combines TRBV13 with TRBJ2-2; D is possibly TRBD2 (5 bases). Trimming took off 1 base at V and 4 bases at J, with 13 bases between the two ends. Per germline, CDR1 PRHDT and CDR2 FYEKMQ (reference sequence). The CDR3 has 16 residues. CDR3 in DNA: TGTGCCAGCAGCTTAGCTGAGGGTCTGCCCACCGGGGAGCTGTTTTTT. Its translation: CASSLAEGLPTGELFF.

V and J are TRBV14 and TRBJ1-2; weak D call: TRBD1 (5 bases). The CDR3 totals 13 residues. V was trimmed by 1 base and J by 4 bases, leaving 7 bases between them. CDR1 is SGHDN and CDR2 is FVKESK in the germline V gene. The CDR3, as DNA: TGTGCCAGCAGCCAAGCACAGGCCTATGGCTACACCTTC. Its protein product is CASSQAQAYGYTF.